This T cell receptor (beta chain) was captured in a study of graft-versus-host responses after intestinal transplantation. V lost 4 bases, J lost 4 bases, and 5 bases stayed unmatched. The germline V gene encodes CDR1 SGHDT and CDR2 YYEEEE. The CDR3 consists of 15 residues. A word on this clone: The target antigen is unknown.

Method: immunoSEQ multiplex PCR; TCRdb's copy keeps in-frame clones and lacks some. The sample lists approximately 75,000 clones; around 95% were seen once. Whole-study results and caveats: Some patients had graft-donor T cell macrochimerism. In their allografts, the ratios of graft-versus-host to host-versus-graft T cell clones were high. Early post-transplant HvG declines were associated with peak circulating GvH clone levels.

Sequencing used unstimulated CD8+ T cells sorted from spleen or lymph node cells, obtained before intestinal transplant. J is TRBJ1-6 and V is TRBV5-6, with 7 bases lining up with TRBD1. The TCR comes from a human donor who received an intestinal transplant. The CDR3 sequence: CASSLGQNYNSPLHF. Written as DNA, the CDR3 is TGTGCCAGCAGCCTGGGACAGAATTATAATTCACCCCTCCACTTT.